This is a list of T cell receptor beta chains from one sample in a study of T cell repertoires in cytomegalovirus infection. No antigens are known for them. In TCRdb, the reads were re-called with MiXCR into one record per CDR3 protein. Among hundreds of thousands of distinct CDR3 sequences, less than 35% were seen once, and the ten largest hold 9.5% to 15%. The material was cultured CD8+ T cells from PBMCs, obtained from culture after CMV antigen stimulation. Receptors originate from a human donor in good health (CMV status not recorded). Some clones in this sample may be carry-over from other donors' samples. CDR3s include the opening cysteine and the closing phenylalanine or tryptophan. A D gene is named only where the DNA matches it firmly. Size is omitted from some rows. Given values are once, few, many or a class for expanded clones.

clone size,V gene,J gene,D gene,CDR3 DNA,CDR3 protein
many,TRBV27,TRBJ1-1,TRBD1,TGTGCCAGCAGCTTTGGGACAGGCAACACTGAAGCTTTCTTT,CASSFGTGNTEAFF
NA,TRBV19,TRBJ1-1,NA,TGTGCCAGTAGTATAGGTGGTCCCGCTGAAGCTTTCTTT,CASSIGGPAEAFF
few,TRBV7-3,TRBJ2-2,NA,TGTGCCAGCAGCTTAACTTGGTCCTTGAACACCGGGGAGCTGTTTTTT,CASSLTWSLNTGELFF
few,TRBV27,TRBJ2-3,NA,TGTGCCAGCGGTCCGGGTACGCAGTATTTT,CASGPGTQYF
NA,TRBV6-5,TRBJ1-2,NA,TGTGCCAGCAGCCGGAACTCACAGGGCGACTATGGCTACACCTTC,CASSRNSQGDYGYTF
few,TRBV7-6,TRBJ1-1,NA,TGTGCCAGCAGCGAAGGACGGAGGATGAACACTGAAGCTTTCTTT,CASSEGRRMNTEAFF
NA,TRBV12-5,TRBJ2-2,TRBD1,TGTGCTAGTGGTTTGGTACTCGTAGAGGGGGCGGAGCTGTTTTTT,CASGLVLVEGAELFF
few,TRBV6-2/TRBV6-3,TRBJ1-4,NA,TGTGCCAGCAGCCGCTTATGGGATAATGAAAAACTGTTTTTT,CASSRLWDNEKLFF
once,TRBV6-6,TRBJ2-2,NA,TGTGCCAGCAGTTACTCCCCGGCAACCAACACCGGGGAGCTGTTTTTT,CASSYSPATNTGELFF
few,TRBV7-9,TRBJ1-3,TRBD1,TGTGCCAGCAGCTCCCCGAGGACAGGGGCCTCTGGAAACACCATATATTTT,CASSSPRTGASGNTIYF
NA,TRBV7-3,TRBJ1-1,NA,TGTGCCAGCAGCTTAATTCCGGGAGCTTTCTTT,CASSLIPGAFF
many,TRBV7-8,TRBJ2-2,NA,TGTGCCAGCAGTGAGGCGGAACATACCTTGAACACCGGGGAGCTGTTTTTT,CASSEAEHTLNTGELFF
NA,TRBV7-9,TRBJ2-5,TRBD2,TGTGCCAGCAGCACGACTAGCGGCCAAGAGACCCAGTACTTC,CASSTTSGQETQYF
NA,TRBV5-4,TRBJ2-1,NA,TGTGCCAGCAGCTTGGAGGGGAAGGGGAATGAGCAGTTCTTC,CASSLEGKGNEQFF
NA,TRBV5-1,TRBJ2-2,NA,TGCGCCAGCAGCTGGACAGGGACTAGCAGGAACACCGGGGAGCTGTTTTTT,CASSWTGTSRNTGELFF
NA,TRBV14,TRBJ2-1,NA,TGTGCCAGCAGCCAAGATCTAGCAAGGCCGAGCTCCTACAATGAGCAGTTCTTC,CASSQDLARPSSYNEQFF
NA,TRBV28,TRBJ2-3,NA,TGTGCCAGCAGTGATTGGGAAGATACGCAGTATTTT,CASSDWEDTQYF
many,TRBV7-2,TRBJ1-2,NA,TGTGCCAGCAGCCTACAGGCTCTCTATGGCTACACCTTC,CASSLQALYGYTF
NA,TRBV12-3/TRBV12-4,TRBJ2-1,NA,TGTGCCAGCAGTTTCGTCCGAGGGGGGGGCCAGTACAATGAGCAGTTCTTC,CASSFVRGGGQYNEQFF
NA,TRBV10-3,TRBJ2-2,TRBD2,TGTGCCATCGAAGCGGGGGGCCCGAACACCGGGGAGCTGTTTTTT,CAIEAGGPNTGELFF
many,TRBV7-2,TRBJ1-5,NA,TGTGCCAGCAGCTTGGCCCCAGGGGAACGTGAAAATCAGCCCCAGCATTTT,CASSLAPGERENQPQHF
NA,TRBV5-1,TRBJ1-3,NA,TGCGCCAGCAGCTTGAACAGGGATGGAAGCTCTGGAAACACCATATATTTT,CASSLNRDGSSGNTIYF
NA,TRBV7-2,TRBJ1-1,NA,TGTGCCAGCAGCCATCGACGCCGAAAGACAGGAGGCACTGAAGCTTTCTTT,CASSHRRRKTGGTEAFF
many,TRBV7-9,TRBJ2-2,TRBD1,TGTGCCAGCAGACGCCGGGACAGGGAGGACGGGGAGCTGTTTTTT,CASRRRDREDGELFF